This T cell receptor beta chain was observed in a study of blood T cells in healthy people across ages. The germline V gene encodes CDR1 SGHRS and CDR2 YFSETQ. V shed 1 base and J shed 4 bases, with 10 bases lying between them. The CDR3 loop spans 14 amino acids. PCR was performed a second time for about 7 to 11 cycles using a sample-barcoded 5' primer and a J-beta primer mix. Each CDR3 protein is one row after TCRdb ran MiXCR on the 5' RACE reads. The sample includes approximately 1.5 million distinct CDR3 sequences, approximately 43% of them seen just once. This clonotype was seen a few times. The clonotype was recovered from a woman between 18 and 30 years old in good health. The chain is built from TRBV5-1 and TRBJ2-3; no definite D call. Input material: blood. CDR3 coding DNA: TGCGCCAGCAGCTTGTTTTCTGACTCAGATACGCAGTATTTT. Encoded protein: CASSLFSDSDTQYF.